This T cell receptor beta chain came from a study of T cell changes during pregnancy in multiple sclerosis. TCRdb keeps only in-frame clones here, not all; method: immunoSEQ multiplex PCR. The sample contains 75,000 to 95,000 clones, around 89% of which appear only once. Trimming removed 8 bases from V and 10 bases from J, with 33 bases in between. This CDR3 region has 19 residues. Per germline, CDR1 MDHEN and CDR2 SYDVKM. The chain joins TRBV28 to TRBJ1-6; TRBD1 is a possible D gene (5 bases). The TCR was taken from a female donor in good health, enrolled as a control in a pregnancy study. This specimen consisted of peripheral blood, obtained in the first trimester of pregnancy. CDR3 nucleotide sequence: TGTGCCAGCTATATTTCGGGCTCGGCAGGGCGGTGGGTAGGCTCACCCCTCCACTTT. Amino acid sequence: CASYISGSAGRWVGSPLHF.